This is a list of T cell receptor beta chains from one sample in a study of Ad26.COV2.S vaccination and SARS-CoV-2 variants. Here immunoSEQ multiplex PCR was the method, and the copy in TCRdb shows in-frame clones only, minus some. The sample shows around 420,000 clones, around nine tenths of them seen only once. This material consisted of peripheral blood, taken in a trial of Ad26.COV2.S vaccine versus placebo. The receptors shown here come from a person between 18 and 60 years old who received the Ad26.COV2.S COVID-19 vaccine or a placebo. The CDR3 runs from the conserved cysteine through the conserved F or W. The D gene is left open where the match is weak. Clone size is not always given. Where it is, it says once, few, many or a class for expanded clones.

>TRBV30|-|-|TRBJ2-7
TGTGCCTGGAATTCGGGGCCCACGGAGCAGTACTTC
CAWNSGPTEQYF
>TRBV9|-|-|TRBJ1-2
TGTGCCAGCAGCGTTCAGGGATGGAGTGGCTACACCTTC
CASSVQGWSGYTF
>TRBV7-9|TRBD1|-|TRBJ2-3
TGTGCCAGCAGCATATCCGGGACAGGGGCAGATACGCAGTATTTT
CASSISGTGADTQYF
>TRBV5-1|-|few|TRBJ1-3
TGCGCCAGCAGCCAGACAGGCCACTCTGGAAACACCATATATTTT
CASSQTGHSGNTIYF
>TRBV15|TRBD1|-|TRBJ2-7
TGTGCCACCAGCAGAGATGCCCGGGACAGGTCCTACGAGCAGTACTTC
CATSRDARDRSYEQYF
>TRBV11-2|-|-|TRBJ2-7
TGTGCCAGCAGCTTGTCCGGGACTCTAAGCTCCTACGAGCAGTACTTC
CASSLSGTLSSYEQYF
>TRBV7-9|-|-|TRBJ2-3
TGTGCCAGCAGCTTTGAGGTTACGCAGTATTTT
CASSFEVTQYF
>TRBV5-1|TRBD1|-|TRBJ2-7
TGCGCCAGCAGCCGACGAGACAGGGGTTTTGGCTACGAGCAGTACTTC
CASSRRDRGFGYEQYF
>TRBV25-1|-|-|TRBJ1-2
TGTGCCAGCAGTTGGGGGGGGGCTGAGCATGGCTACACCTTC
CASSWGGAEHGYTF
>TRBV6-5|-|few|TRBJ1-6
TGTGCCGGAGGGACCGACCATAATTCACCCCTCCACTTT
CAGGTDHNSPLHF
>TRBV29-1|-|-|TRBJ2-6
TGCAGCGTTGAACAATCTGGGGCCAACGTCCTGACTTTC
CSVEQSGANVLTF
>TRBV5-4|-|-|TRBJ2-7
TGTGCCAGCAGCTTGGGTGACAGAGAGCAGTACTTC
CASSLGDREQYF
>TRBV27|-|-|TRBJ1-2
TGTGCCAGCCTTTCCACGGGATTCCCTTATGGCTACACCTTC
CASLSTGFPYGYTF
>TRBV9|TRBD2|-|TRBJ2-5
TGTGCCAGCAGCATCAGCGGGGGGGCCCGGGAGACCCAGTACTTC
CASSISGGARETQYF
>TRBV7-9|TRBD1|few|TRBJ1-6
TGTGCCAGCAGCTTCGGACAGGGTGATTCACCCCTCCACTTT
CASSFGQGDSPLHF
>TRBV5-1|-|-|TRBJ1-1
TGCGCCAGCAGAATTGGGGGTGAGAACACTGAAGCTTTCTTT
CASRIGGENTEAFF
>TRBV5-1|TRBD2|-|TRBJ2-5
TGCGCCAGCAGCTCAAGCGGGGTAGCGGAGACCCAGTACTTC
CASSSSGVAETQYF
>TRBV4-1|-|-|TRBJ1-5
TGCGCCAGCAGCCAAGGACTAGGGGGTGCCCAGCCCCAGCATTTT
CASSQGLGGAQPQHF
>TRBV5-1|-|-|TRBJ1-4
TGCGCCAGCAGCTTGGAGGTGGGGTCTAATGAAAAACTGTTTTTT
CASSLEVGSNEKLFF
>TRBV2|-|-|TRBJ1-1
TGTGCCAGTCTTTGGCACGGAACCGTTGAAGCTTTCTTT
CASLWHGTVEAFF
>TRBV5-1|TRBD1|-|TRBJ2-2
TGCGCCAGCAGCTATAACAGGGGCTTCGGGGAGCTGTTTTTT
CASSYNRGFGELFF
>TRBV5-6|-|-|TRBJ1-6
TGTGCCAGCAGCCCCAAAGAAGGAAGCTATAATTCACCCCTCCACTTT
CASSPKEGSYNSPLHF
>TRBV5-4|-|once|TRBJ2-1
TGTGCCAGCAGCTTGCAGGGCCTTTACAATGAGCAGTTCTTC
CASSLQGLYNEQFF
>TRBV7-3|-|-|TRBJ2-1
TGTGCCAGCAGCACGAACAGGGAATTTAACAATGAGCAGTTCTTC
CASSTNREFNNEQFF
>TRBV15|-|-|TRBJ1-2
TGTGCCACCTCGGACGGCTCCTTCTATGGCTACACCTTC
CATSDGSFYGYTF
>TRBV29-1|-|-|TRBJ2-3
TGCAGCGGTAGCTCGGGGCTCTTCACAGATACGCAGTATTTT
CSGSSGLFTDTQYF
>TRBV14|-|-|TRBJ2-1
TGTGCCAGCAGCCCCCGATACAATGAGCAGTTCTTC
CASSPRYNEQFF
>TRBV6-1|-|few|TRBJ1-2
TGTGCCAGCAGTGAAGCGAGCGGGGCGGCTAACTATGGCTACACCTTC
CASSEASGAANYGYTF
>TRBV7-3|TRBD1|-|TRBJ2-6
TGTGCCAGCAGCTGGACAGGGCACGGGGCCAACGTCCTGACTTTC
CASSWTGHGANVLTF
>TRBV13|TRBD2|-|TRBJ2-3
TGTGCCAGCAGCTCCAAGCGGGGGGGCGGGGCAGATACGCAGTATTTT
CASSSKRGGGADTQYF
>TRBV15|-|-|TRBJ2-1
TGTGCCACCAGCAGTAGGGGGGGCGCTTACAATGAGCAGTTCTTC
CATSSRGGAYNEQFF